A single T cell receptor beta chain is shown here with its context. Its antigen is not identified. The study recruited healthy Caucasian donors from Russia who were aged about 6 to 90. It was with a sample-barcoded 5' primer and a J-beta primer mix that a second PCR of roughly 7 to 12 cycles was run. TCRdb itself ran the 5' RACE reads through MiXCR, one entry per CDR3 protein. The table records around 2 million distinct CDR3 sequences, about two fifths of them present only once. These data are taken from a study of blood T cells in healthy people across ages. Whole-study context: Template switching retrieved approximately one barcoded beta molecule for each two T cells.

There are 13 residues in the CDR3. V lost 1 base, J lost 7 bases, and 10 bases lay in between. Germline CDR1 and CDR2: LGHDT and YNNKEL (reference sequence). Overall study results and limits: Long-lived donors carried more naive CD4+ cells and greater diversity than aged donors.

The genes are TRBV3-1 and TRBJ1-2; no clear D gene. The TCR comes from a human donor in good health. Sequencing used blood. As DNA, the CDR3 is TGTGCCAGCAGCCAAGTCGCAGGCGGTGGCTACACCTTC. This encodes CASSQVAGGGYTF.